This TCR beta chain originates from a study of spatial heterogeneity in lung cancer. V was shortened by 1 base and J by 8 bases, with 11 bases between the two germline ends. CDR1 is SEHNR, CDR2 FQNEAQ, per germline (reference sequence). The CDR3 sequence is 13 residues long. One entry per CDR3 protein results from TCRdb running MiXCR on the 5' RACE reads. The data hold about 82,000 distinct CDR3 sequences, with roughly 13% observed a single time. As to time point: sample taken at primary tumor resection. Whole RNA, which was extracted from tumor, nontumor lung tissue or frozen PBMC, was sequenced without any cell sorting.

The clonotype comes from a male donor with early-stage non-small cell lung cancer. The rearrangement uses TRBV7-9 and TRBJ1-2, with D tentatively TRBD1 (6 bases). Specimen: PBMCs, collected at surgery. CDR3 in DNA: TGTGCCAGCAGCTTAGAACAGGGTGTCGGCTACACCTTC. Its translation is CASSLEQGVGYTF.